This passage covers 23 T cell receptor beta chains from one sample sequenced in a study of T cell repertoires in ileal Crohn's disease. TCRdb's table, derived via immunoSEQ multiplex PCR, lists solely in-frame clones and lacks some. The data hold fewer than 18,000 clones, with 75% to 85% observed a single time. The sequencing input was ileal tissue. These receptors were obtained from an adult with Crohn's disease.

The chain is built from TRBV10-3 and TRBJ1-3; D call uncertain. Germline loops: CDR1 ENHRY, CDR2 SYGVKD. Trimming cost V 2 bases and J 4 bases, with 6 bases left between them. This CDR3 comprises 13 residues. CDR3 DNA sequence: TGTGCCATCAGTGAGGGCCCCGGAAACACCATATATTTT. Its translation: CAISEGPGNTIYF.

CDR3 sequence reads: CASSRMGDRDAFF. CDR3 sequence (DNA): TGTGCCAGCAGCCGAATGGGAGACAGGGATGCTTTCTTT. The chain employs TRBV6-1 and TRBJ1-1, with 7 bases that match TRBD1. The CDR3 runs 13 residues. V was pared by 6 bases and J by 11 bases, with 12 bases of the junction left unmatched. From germline, CDR1 is MNHNS and CDR2 SASEGT.

The chain joins TRBV5-1 to TRBJ1-5; weak D call: TRBD1 (6 bases). Per the germline V gene, CDR1 is SGHRS and CDR2 is YFSETQ. The V end was cut by 0 bases, the J end by 2 bases, with 6 bases between. The CDR3 spans 14 residues. CDR3 residues: CASSLEGGNQPQHF. The CDR3 DNA follows: TGCGCCAGCAGCTTGGAGGGGGGCAATCAGCCCCAGCATTTT.

The genes are TRBV27 and TRBJ2-1; D is perhaps TRBD2 (6 bases). CDR1 MNHEY and CDR2 SMNVEV come from the germline V gene (reference sequence). The CDR3 has 15 amino acids. The germline V and J ends were trimmed by 0 bases and 7 bases, with 13 bases remaining between them. The CDR3 bases are TGTGCCAGCAGTTTATCGATGGTTGGGGGGAATGAGCAGTTCTTC. This gives the protein CASSLSMVGGNEQFF.

The CDR3 sequence is CASSPGTGDNYGYTF. The CDR3 coding sequence is TGTGCCAGCAGCCCAGGGACAGGAGATAACTATGGCTACACCTTC. This sequence joins TRBV11-2 and TRBJ1-2, with 8 nucleotides matching TRBD1. Trimming took 5 bases from V and 1 from J; bases not matched to a gene: 6. The CDR3 spans 15 residues. Germline CDR1 is SGHAT and CDR2 is FQNNGV.

V usage is TRBV19 and J usage is TRBJ2-1, with 8 bases matching TRBD2. The length of the CDR3 is 17 residues. CDR1 is LNHDA and CDR2 is SQIVND in the germline V gene (reference sequence). Trimming at V came to 5 bases and at J to 0 bases, leaving 9 bases not matched to a gene. The CDR3 DNA is TGTGCCAGTAGTCCTCGAGCACTAGCGGCCTCCTACAATGAGCAGTTCTTC. Translated, it gives CASSPRALAASYNEQFF.

The gene calls are TRBV19 and TRBJ2-2; D not resolved. This CDR3 has 13 amino acids. Between the trimmed V and J ends, which lost 2 bases and 6 bases, there was a span of 7 bases. In germline, CDR1 is LNHDA, CDR2 SQIVND (reference sequence). CDR3 DNA: TGTGCCAGTAGTATACAGGATTCCGGGGAGCTGTTTTTT. Residues: CASSIQDSGELFF.

The J gene is TRBJ2-7, the V gene TRBV27; D perhaps matches TRBD2 (6 bases). V was pared by 5 bases and J by 2 bases, with 16 bases between. CDR1 is MNHEY, CDR2 SMNVEV, per germline (reference sequence). The CDR3 totals 15 residues. The CDR3 sequence is CASSRRDVGTYEQYF. Here the CDR3 DNA reads TGTGCCAGCAGTAGGAGGGACGTAGGGACCTACGAGCAGTACTTC.

The V and J genes are TRBV4-3 and TRBJ2-1; 10 nucleotides align to TRBD2. CDR1 is LGHNA, CDR2 YSLEER, per germline. V gave up 3 bases and J gave up 7 bases; unmatched junction bases: 9. The CDR3 has 16 amino acids. The CDR3 bases are TGCGCCAGCAGCCACGGCCGGCGGACTAGCGGAAATGAGCAGTTCTTC. It is translated as CASSHGRRTSGNEQFF.

The CDR3 loop reads CASSDYGGAGNEQFF. CDR3 DNA: TGTGCCAGCAGTGACTATGGGGGGGCCGGTAATGAGCAGTTCTTC. The chain couples TRBV6-4 to TRBJ2-1; D perhaps matches TRBD2 (7 bases). V was clipped by 1 base and J by 7 bases, with 14 bases between them. Germline CDR1 reads MRHNA; CDR2 reads SNTAGT. The CDR3 consists of 15 residues.

This clone appeared a single time. The chain carries TRBV6-4 and TRBJ2-1; 9 bases agree with TRBD2. V was clipped by 3 bases and J by 4 bases; unmatched bases: 4. This CDR3 is built from 15 residues. Germline lookup yields CDR1 MRHNA and CDR2 SNTAGT. The CDR3 sequence is CASSESSGGYNEQFF. CDR3 DNA: TGTGCCAGCAGTGAAAGTAGCGGGGGATACAATGAGCAGTTCTTC.

The chain combines TRBV7-2 with TRBJ2-1; D remains ambiguous. This CDR3 has 15 residues. The germline V and J ends were trimmed by 1 base and 5 bases, with 12 bases remaining between them. Germline V gene sequence: CDR1 SGHTA, CDR2 FQGNSA. CDR3 bases: TGTGCCAGCAGCTTAGTCCAGGCCAAGAACAATGAGCAGTTCTTC. Protein product: CASSLVQAKNNEQFF.

This chain joins TRBV9 and TRBJ2-3; 12 positions match TRBD1. V shed 8 bases, J shed 6 bases, and the junction held 10 bases outside the gene matches. Germline CDR1 is SGDLS and CDR2 is YYNGEE. This CDR3 contains 15 residues. CDR3 in DNA: TGTGCCAGTTCTGGGGGACAGGGGGCATGGGATACGCAGTATTTT. Amino acids: CASSGGQGAWDTQYF.

CDR3 sequence reads: CASAGGEAYEQYF. The CDR3 nucleotides are TGCGCCAGCGCCGGCGGGGAGGCCTACGAGCAGTACTTC. The chain is built from TRBV10-2 and TRBJ2-7, with D possibly matching TRBD2 (6 bases). V lost 8 bases to trimming and J lost 2 bases, with 13 bases between them. This CDR3 contains 13 residues. Germline CDR1 and CDR2: WSHSY and SAAADI.

The chain employs TRBV5-1 and TRBJ2-7; possible D gene TRBD1, 6 bases. Trimming stripped 5 bases from V and 1 base from J, with 13 bases between. The CDR3 runs to 14 residues. CDR1 and CDR2 from the germline V gene are SGHRS and YFSETQ. CDR3 DNA sequence: TGCGCCAGCAGTACCGGGACAAATTCCTACGAGCAGTACTTC. Its protein is CASSTGTNSYEQYF.

V and J are TRBV19 and TRBJ1-3; 7 nucleotides agree with TRBD1. The CDR3 totals 15 residues. V was clipped by 5 bases and J by 1 base; unmatched bases: 5. The germline V gene has CDR1 LNHDA and CDR2 SQIVND (reference sequence). The CDR3 region is CASSQTGESGNTIYF. CDR3 DNA: TGTGCCAGTAGTCAAACAGGGGAGTCTGGAAACACCATATATTTT.

The chain carries TRBV30 and TRBJ2-4; 7 nucleotides match TRBD1. The CDR3 sequence is 14 residues long. Germline V CDR1 and CDR2: GTSNPN, SVGIG (reference sequence). The V segment lost 7 bases and the J segment 5 bases; nucleotides outside the gene matches: 11. As DNA, the CDR3 is TGTGCCTCCTCGGTTGGGACAGTCGAAAACATTCAGTACTTC. Translated, it gives CASSVGTVENIQYF.

The CDR3 region has the DNA TGTGCCAGCAGCCGGGACAAGAACACCGGGGAGCTGTTTTTT. Its translation: CASSRDKNTGELFF. This chain joins TRBV2 and TRBJ2-2; D perhaps matches TRBD1 (6 bases). This CDR3 comprises 14 residues. Germline V CDR1 and CDR2: SNHLY, FYNNEI. The V and J ends lost 6 bases and 1 base respectively, with 9 bases between them.

As concerns this clone: Its ends do not fully match the called genes, so a read error is possible. The V and J genes are TRBV4-3 and TRBJ2-4, with 8 nucleotides matching TRBD2. From germline, CDR1 is LGHNA and CDR2 YSLEER. The CDR3 sequence is 15 residues long. The CDR3 region has the DNA TGCGCCAGCAGCCAACTAGGCGGGGCGGGAGGTATATTACACTTC. This sequence encodes CASSQLGGAGGILHF.

V gene TRBV9 combines with J gene TRBJ2-3, with TRBD2 as a possible D gene (6 bases). V gave up 3 bases and J gave up 0 bases, with 14 bases separating them. This CDR3 spans 16 amino acids. Germline lookup yields CDR1 SGDLS and CDR2 YYNGEE. The CDR3 loop is CASSERAGTSTDTQYF. The CDR3 DNA reads as TGTGCCAGCAGCGAGAGGGCTGGGACTAGCACAGATACGCAGTATTTT.

The V and J genes are TRBV29-1 and TRBJ2-5; 11 bases agree with TRBD1. CDR1 and CDR2 from the germline V gene are SQVTM and ANQGSEA. V gave up 2 bases and J gave up 5 bases; unmatched junction bases: 4. The CDR3 extends over 14 amino acids. The CDR3 DNA is TGCAGCGTTGAATGGACAGGGGGCGCGGAGACCCAGTACTTC. It translates to CSVEWTGGAETQYF.

The J gene is TRBJ1-2, the V gene TRBV4-3, with D possibly TRBD1 on 6 matching bases. V was cut by 2 bases and J by 8 bases, with 18 bases left in between. Germline V gene sequence: CDR1 LGHNA, CDR2 YSLEER. This CDR3 contains 15 residues. CDR3 in amino acids: CASSQFAGRGRGYTF. The CDR3 DNA reads TGCGCCAGCAGCCAATTCGCGGGCAGGGGAAGGGGCTACACCTTC.

J is TRBJ2-1 and V is TRBV15; possibly TRBD2 for D (5 bases). This CDR3 contains 15 residues. V gave up 0 bases and J gave up 0 bases, with 6 bases separating them. Germline V gives CDR1 LNHNV, CDR2 YYDKDF (reference sequence). The CDR3 sequence: CATSREGSSYNEQFF. In DNA form, the CDR3 reads TGTGCCACCAGCAGAGAAGGGAGCTCCTACAATGAGCAGTTCTTC.